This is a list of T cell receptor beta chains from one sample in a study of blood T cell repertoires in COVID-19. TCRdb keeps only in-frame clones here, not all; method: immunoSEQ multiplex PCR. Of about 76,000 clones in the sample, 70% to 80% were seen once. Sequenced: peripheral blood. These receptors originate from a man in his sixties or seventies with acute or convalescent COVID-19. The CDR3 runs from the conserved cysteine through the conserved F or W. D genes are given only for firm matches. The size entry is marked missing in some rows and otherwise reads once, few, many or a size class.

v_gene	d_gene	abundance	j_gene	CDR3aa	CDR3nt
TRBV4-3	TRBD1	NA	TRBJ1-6	CASSQSSTGESPLHF	TGCGCCAGCAGCCAAAGTTCGACAGGGGAGTCACCCCTCCACTTT
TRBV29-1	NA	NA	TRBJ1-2	CSVEEGLGYTF	TGCAGCGTTGAGGAGGGACTTGGCTACACCTTC
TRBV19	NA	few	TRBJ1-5	CASTGTLLIEPQHF	TGTGCCAGTACAGGGACACTCTTAATCGAACCCCAGCATTTT
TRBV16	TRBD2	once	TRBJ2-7	CASSQFTSGTSYEQYF	TGTGCCAGCAGCCAATTTACTAGCGGCACCTCCTACGAGCAGTACTTC
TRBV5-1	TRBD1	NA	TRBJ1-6	CASTQGGGNSPLHF	TGCGCCAGTACCCAGGGGGGAGGCAATTCACCCCTCCACTTT
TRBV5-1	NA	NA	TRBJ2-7	CASSLGQAPYEQYF	TGCGCCAGCAGCTTGGGACAGGCCCCCTACGAGCAGTACTTC
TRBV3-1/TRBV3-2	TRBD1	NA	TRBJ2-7	CASSSTGGSYEQYF	TGTGCCAGCAGCAGTACAGGGGGCTCCTACGAGCAGTACTTC
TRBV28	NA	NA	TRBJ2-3	CASSLRASTDTQYF	TGTGCCAGCAGTCTACGAGCGAGCACAGATACGCAGTATTTT
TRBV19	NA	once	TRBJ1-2	CASSTGTQYGYTF	TGTGCCAGTAGTACCGGGACTCAATATGGCTACACCTTC
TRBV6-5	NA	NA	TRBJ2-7	CASSPRPESYEQYF	TGTGCCAGCAGTCCGAGGCCCGAATCCTACGAGCAGTACTTC
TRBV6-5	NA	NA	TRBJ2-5	CASSYLLGARETQYF	TGTGCCAGCAGTTACCTCCTGGGGGCGAGAGAGACCCAGTACTTC
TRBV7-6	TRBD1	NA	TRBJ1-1	CASSLQGDRGTEAFF	TGTGCCAGCAGCTTGCAAGGGGACAGGGGTACTGAAGCTTTCTTT
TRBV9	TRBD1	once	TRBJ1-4	CASSAPGTGGNKLFF	TGTGCCAGCAGCGCCCCCGGGACAGGGGGCAACAAACTGTTTTTT
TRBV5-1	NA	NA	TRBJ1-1	CASSLALRDRMNTEAFF	TGCGCCAGCAGCTTGGCCTTGCGGGACCGCATGAACACTGAAGCTTTCTTT
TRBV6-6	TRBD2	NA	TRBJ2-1	CASSYGLADYNEQFF	TGTGCCAGCAGTTACGGACTAGCGGACTACAATGAGCAGTTCTTC
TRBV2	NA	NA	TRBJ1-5	CASSQGSNQPQHF	TGTGCCAGCTCACAGGGAAGCAATCAGCCCCAGCATTTT
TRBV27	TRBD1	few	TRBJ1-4	CASRGTGGTEKLFF	TGTGCCAGCAGGGGAACAGGGGGCACTGAAAAACTGTTTTTT
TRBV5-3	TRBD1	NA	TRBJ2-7	CARSLLGTGASPEQYF	TGTGCCAGAAGCTTGTTAGGGACAGGGGCCTCTCCCGAGCAGTACTTC
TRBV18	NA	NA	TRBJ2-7	CASSRAWEDYEQYF	TGTGCCAGCTCACGGGCCTGGGAGGACTACGAGCAGTACTTC
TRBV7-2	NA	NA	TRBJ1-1	CASSLGGVGATEAFF	TGTGCCAGCAGCTTAGGGGGGGTCGGGGCCACTGAAGCTTTCTTT
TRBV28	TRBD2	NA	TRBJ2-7	CGTSWGAGGYEQYF	TGTGGGACATCATGGGGAGCGGGAGGGTACGAGCAGTACTTC
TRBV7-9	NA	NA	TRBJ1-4	CASSDGREGEKLFF	TGTGCCAGCAGCGACGGACGGGAAGGGGAAAAACTGTTTTTT
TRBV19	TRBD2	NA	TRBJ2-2	CATLGRGRTGELFF	TGTGCCACCCTAGGGAGGGGCCGGACCGGGGAGCTGTTTTTT
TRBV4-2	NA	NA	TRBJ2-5	CASSQDRGETQYF	TGTGCCAGCAGCCAAGATCGCGGCGAGACCCAGTACTTC
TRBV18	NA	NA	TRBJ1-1	CASSLQENTEAFF	TGTGCCAGCTCACTTCAGGAGAACACTGAAGCTTTCTTT
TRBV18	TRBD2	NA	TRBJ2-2	CASSQGLAGDNTGELFF	TGTGCCAGCTCGCAGGGACTAGCGGGAGACAACACCGGGGAGCTGTTTTTT
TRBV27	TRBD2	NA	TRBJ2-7	CASSLLAGGPYEQYF	TGTGCCAGCAGTTTATTAGCGGGAGGGCCCTACGAGCAGTACTTC
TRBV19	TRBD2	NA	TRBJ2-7	CASSNSPLAGGYEQYF	TGTGCCAGTAGTAATAGTCCACTAGCGGGAGGCTACGAGCAGTACTTC
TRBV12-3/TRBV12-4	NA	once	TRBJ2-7	CASSSQGSYEQYF	TGTGCCAGCAGTTCTCAGGGCTCCTACGAGCAGTACTTC
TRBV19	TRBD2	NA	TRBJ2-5	CASRRGGQETQYF	TGTGCCAGTCGGCGGGGGGGGCAAGAGACCCAGTACTTC
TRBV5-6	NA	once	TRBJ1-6	CASSFPSSGAYSPLHF	TGTGCCAGCAGCTTCCCTTCGTCAGGGGCATATTCACCCCTCCACTTT
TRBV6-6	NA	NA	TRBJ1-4	CASRPYREAYEKLFF	TGTGCCAGCAGACCGTACCGGGAAGCCTACGAAAAACTGTTTTTT
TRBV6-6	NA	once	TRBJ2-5	CASSSTPGETQYF	TGTGCCAGCAGCAGTACGCCGGGGGAGACCCAGTACTTC
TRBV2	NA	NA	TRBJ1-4	CASRNRPSDEKLFF	TGTGCCAGCAGAAACAGGCCATCGGACGAAAAACTGTTTTTT
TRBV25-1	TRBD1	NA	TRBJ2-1	CASSGYLGQGSYNEQFF	TGTGCCAGCAGTGGCTACCTAGGACAGGGGAGCTACAATGAGCAGTTCTTC